This T cell receptor beta chain appears in the sequencing data of a study of shared clonotypes between healthy human individuals. Overall study findings and caveats: At large depth, rarefaction still showed sorted-subset sequencing to be incomplete. It was anticipated that sequencing depth would influence how many clonotypes donors shared.

Among the donors, all were Caucasian adults who lived in Nashville, Tennessee. The investigators split CD4+ cells into a CD45RA+ naive subset and a CD45RA-negative memory subset. Here immunoSEQ multiplex PCR was the method, and the copy in TCRdb shows in-frame clones only, minus some. Altogether hundreds of thousands of clones are present, about 96% being singletons, with the ten largest covering roughly 0.06%. Per the germline V gene, CDR1 is MDHEN and CDR2 is SYDVKM. Trimming cost V 6 bases and J 6 bases, with 20 bases left between them. The CDR3 is made up of 15 amino acids. A remark on this clone: Its antigen is not identified.

The sequenced sample was naive CD4+ T cells sorted from blood. Subset indicated: CD45RA+ positively selected. This sequence originates from a woman in her 30s in good health. V and J are TRBV28 and TRBJ1-1, with a weak D call TRBD1 (6 bases). In DNA form, the CDR3 reads TGTGCCAGCAGCCTCGGACAGAGGGACTTCTCTGAAGCTTTCTTT. Translating it yields CASSLGQRDFSEAFF.